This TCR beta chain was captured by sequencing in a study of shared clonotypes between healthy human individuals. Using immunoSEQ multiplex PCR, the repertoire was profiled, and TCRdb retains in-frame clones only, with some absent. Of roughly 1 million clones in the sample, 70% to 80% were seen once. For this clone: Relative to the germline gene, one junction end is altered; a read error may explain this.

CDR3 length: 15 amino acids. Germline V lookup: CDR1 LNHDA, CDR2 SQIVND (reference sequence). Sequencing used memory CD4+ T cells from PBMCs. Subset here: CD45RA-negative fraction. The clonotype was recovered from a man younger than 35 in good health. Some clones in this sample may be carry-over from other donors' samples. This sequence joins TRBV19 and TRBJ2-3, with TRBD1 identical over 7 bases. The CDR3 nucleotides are TGTGCCAGTAGTTTAGACAGGGTCAGCACAGATACGCAGTATTTT. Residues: CASSLDRVSTDTQYF.